The 21 T cell receptor beta chains below come from one sample, sequenced in a study of CD8 T cells in ankylosing spondylitis. TCRdb called the 5' RACE reads again in MiXCR, with one record for every CDR3 protein. The sample lists over 30,000 distinct CDR3 sequences; approximately 15% were seen once. Sequencing used blood. All receptors come from a male donor with ankylosing spondylitis or in good health (not recorded which).

This clonotype has a handful of counts. The rearrangement links TRBV12-3 or TRBV12-4 to TRBJ2-1; D may be TRBD2 (5 bases). The CDR3 is made up of 17 amino acids. Trimming cost V 4 bases and J 4 bases, with 20 bases left between them. The chain's CDR3 is CASSSGFIGLTYNEQFF. The CDR3 DNA follows: TGTGCCAGCAGTTCGGGGTTTATAGGACTTACATACAATGAGCAGTTCTTC.

V is TRBV7-2 and J is TRBJ2-3; tentatively, D is TRBD2 (7 bases). Trimming removed 6 bases from V and 6 bases from J, with 19 bases in between. Looked up from germline, CDR1 is SGHTA and CDR2 is FQGNSA. The CDR3 contains 15 residues. Written as DNA, the CDR3 is TGTGCCAGCAGGCCGGGGGGCGTACTATTGGATACGCAGTATTTT. Amino acids: CASRPGGVLLDTQYF.

This clonotype was counted a few times. The genes are TRBV4-3 and TRBJ2-1; TRBD2 might be the D (5 bases). Germline CDR1 reads LGHNA; CDR2 reads YSLEER. The CDR3 runs 14 residues. Trimming stripped 1 base from V and 7 bases from J, with 11 bases between. For the CDR3, the DNA is TGCGCCAGCAGCCAAGTCTTTCGGGGAAATGAGCAGTTCTTC. This sequence encodes CASSQVFRGNEQFF.

The chain recombines TRBV28 with TRBJ2-3, with D maybe TRBD1 (7 bases). The germline V and J ends were trimmed by 4 bases and 1 base, with 12 bases remaining between them. Per the germline V gene, CDR1 is MDHEN and CDR2 is SYDVKM. The CDR3 is 15 amino acids. Written as DNA, the CDR3 is TGTGCCAGCAGTTCCCCCAGGGGGGGCACAGATACGCAGTATTTT. It yields the protein CASSSPRGGTDTQYF.

This clonotype was counted ten times or more. The chain recombines TRBV14 with TRBJ2-3, with 8 bases fitting TRBD1. The CDR3 totals 17 residues. CDR1 is SGHDN, CDR2 FVKESK, per germline. Trimming cost V 1 base and J 2 bases; bases outside gene matches: 8. This CDR3 is CASSQAYRGRPTDTQYF. The CDR3 bases are TGTGCCAGCAGCCAAGCGTACAGGGGGAGACCCACAGATACGCAGTATTTT.

The chain uses TRBV5-1 and TRBJ2-5, with D perhaps TRBD1 (5 bases). Germline CDR1 is SGHRS and CDR2 is YFSETQ. Trimming shortened V by 0 bases and J by 2 bases, and 14 bases separated the two germline ends. The CDR3 contains 16 residues. The CDR3 nucleotides are TGCGCCAGCAGCTTGGGGATCGGACAACCGCAAGAGACCCAGTACTTC. Translation: CASSLGIGQPQETQYF. The variable domain in full, with the rest retrieved from reference TRBV5-1 and TRBJ2-5, is KAGVTQTPRYLIKTRGQQVTLSCSPISGHRSVSWYQQTPGQGLQFLFEYFSETQRNKGNFPGRFSGRQFSNSRSEMNVSTLELGDSALYLCASSLGIGQPQETQYFGPGTRLLVL.

The table lists this clonotype with many counts. The V and J genes are TRBV6-5 and TRBJ2-1; a weak D match, TRBD2 (5 bases). V was clipped by 5 bases and J by 0 bases, with 11 bases between them. The CDR3 contains 15 residues. CDR1 is MNHEY and CDR2 is SVGAGI in the germline V gene. For the CDR3, the DNA is TGTGCCAGCAGTGTGGCGGGCTTCTCCTACAATGAGCAGTTCTTC. Encoded protein: CASSVAGFSYNEQFF.

V usage is TRBV2 and J usage is TRBJ2-1; TRBD1 matches 10 bases. Germline V gene lookup returns CDR1 SNHLY and CDR2 FYNNEI. J gave up 0 bases and V 7 bases, and 6 bases lay outside the gene matches. The CDR3 has 16 residues. DNA for the CDR3: TGTGCCAGCATGGACAGGGGGGCAAGCTCCTACAATGAGCAGTTCTTC. Translated, it gives CASMDRGASSYNEQFF.

This clonotype was found a few times. This chain joins TRBV27 and TRBJ2-1; possibly TRBD1 for D (5 bases). The CDR3 runs 15 residues. V lost 6 bases and J 9 bases, leaving 21 bases between the germline ends. The germline gives CDR1 MNHEY, CDR2 SMNVEV (reference sequence). The CDR3 coding sequence is TGTGCCAGCAGCGCACTGGGGCACCCCGACGGTGAGCAGTTCTTC. Protein sequence: CASSALGHPDGEQFF.

This clonotype was seen more than once but under ten times. J is TRBJ2-3 and V is TRBV5-1; 9 positions agree with TRBD1. There are 15 residues in the CDR3. With V trimmed by 5 bases and J by 0 bases, 4 bases remained unmatched. Germline assignment: CDR1 SGHRS and CDR2 YFSETQ. This CDR3 reads CASRLGQGSTDTQYF. For the CDR3, the DNA is TGCGCCAGCAGACTAGGACAGGGGAGCACAGATACGCAGTATTTT. Full variable domain (rest looked up from reference TRBV5-1 and TRBJ2-3): KAGVTQTPRYLIKTRGQQVTLSCSPISGHRSVSWYQQTPGQGLQFLFEYFSETQRNKGNFPGRFSGRQFSNSRSEMNVSTLELGDSALYLCASRLGQGSTDTQYFGPGTRLTVL.

The genes are TRBV20-1 and TRBJ1-1; D is ambiguous. CDR3 length equals 12 residues. Germline V gene data show CDR1 as DFQATT and CDR2 as SNEGSKA (reference sequence). Trimming shortened V by 5 bases and J by 11 bases, and 18 bases separated the two germline ends. The chain's CDR3 is CSASSRTSLAFF. In DNA form, the CDR3 reads TGCAGTGCTTCTAGTCGGACCAGTCTGGCTTTCTTT.

V is TRBV7-3 and J is TRBJ2-1; D unresolved. This CDR3 region has 15 residues. The ends were cut back, 1 base at V and 0 bases at J, with 7 bases in the middle. Germline assignment: CDR1 SGHTA and CDR2 FQGTGA. In DNA form, the CDR3 reads TGTGCCAGCAGCTTAAAGCTTAGCTCCTACAATGAGCAGTTCTTC. It codes for CASSLKLSSYNEQFF.

This clonotype was counted only a few times. The chain links TRBV20-1 to TRBJ2-3; 7 bases are shared with TRBD2. The V gene's germline CDR1 is DFQATT and CDR2 SNEGSKA (reference sequence). Trimming at V came to 3 bases and at J to 2 bases, leaving 5 bases not matched to a gene. This CDR3 has 14 amino acids. The CDR3 coding sequence is TGCAGTGCTAGTGAGCGGGGCTACACAGATACGCAGTATTTT. This translates into CSASERGYTDTQYF.

This rearrangement joins TRBV4-3 to TRBJ2-1; 12 nucleotides align to TRBD2. CDR1 LGHNA and CDR2 YSLEER come from the germline V gene. This CDR3 contains 15 residues. The V segment lost 1 base and the J segment 5 bases; nucleotides outside the gene matches: 0. The CDR3 here is CASSQGTSGDNEQFF. The CDR3 nucleotides read TGCGCCAGCAGCCAAGGGACTAGCGGGGACAATGAGCAGTTCTTC.

This clonotype was seen only a few times. The CDR3 region is CSAASGRATDTQYF. The CDR3 nucleotides read TGCAGTGCTGCAAGCGGGAGGGCAACAGATACGCAGTATTTT. The V call is TRBV20-1, the J call TRBJ2-3, with 10 positions matching TRBD2. The CDR3 spans 14 residues. The junction had 5 bases not matched to a gene; V was cut back by 5 bases and J by 3 bases. Per germline, CDR1 DFQATT and CDR2 SNEGSKA (reference sequence).

This clonotype was counted between two and nine times. This chain connects TRBV5-1 to TRBJ2-1, with no clear D. The germline V gene encodes CDR1 SGHRS and CDR2 YFSETQ. V was trimmed by 4 bases and J by 6 bases, leaving 8 bases between them. The CDR3 extends over 12 amino acids. This chain's CDR3 is CASSPVPNEQFF. In DNA, the CDR3 is TGCGCCAGCAGCCCAGTGCCCAATGAGCAGTTCTTC.

This clonotype was seen only a few times. The J gene is TRBJ1-1, the V gene TRBV19, with 7 positions matching TRBD1. The germline gives CDR1 LNHDA, CDR2 SQIVND (reference sequence). After removal of 4 bases from V and 7 bases from J, the junction contained 9 bases not matched to a gene. CDR3 length: 14 amino acids. The CDR3 is CASSNQRGLGEAFF. CDR3 DNA: TGTGCCAGTAGTAACCAGAGGGGGCTTGGTGAAGCTTTCTTT. Filled out from reference TRBV19 and TRBJ1-1, the complete variable domain reads DGGITQSPKYLFRKEGQNVTLSCEQNLNHDAMYWYRQDPGQGLRLIYYSQIVNDFQKGDIAEGYSVSREKKESFPLTVTSAQKNPTAFYLCASSNQRGLGEAFFGQGTRLTVV.

This clonotype was observed a handful of times. The rearrangement uses TRBV11-2 and TRBJ1-1, with D possibly matching TRBD1 (5 bases). This CDR3 has 14 residues. Germline lookup yields CDR1 SGHAT and CDR2 FQNNGV. V dropped 4 bases and J dropped 1 base, with 10 bases sitting between them. The DNA of the CDR3 is TGTGCCAGCAGCTCTATGACAGAGAACACTGAAGCTTTCTTT. It encodes CASSSMTENTEAFF.

The V gene is TRBV14, the J gene TRBJ2-7; D remains unclear. V shed 3 bases and J shed 6 bases, with 6 bases lying between them. CDR1 is SGHDN, CDR2 FVKESK, per germline. CDR3 length: 11 residues. The DNA of the CDR3 is TGTGCCAGCAGCCAGGCCTTCGAGCAGTACTTC. The encoded protein is CASSQAFEQYF.

This clonotype was picked up a small number of times. V usage is TRBV20-1 and J usage is TRBJ2-3, with D hard to call. V lost 1 base and J lost 0, with 8 bases in between. The CDR3 loop spans 14 amino acids. The germline CDR1 and CDR2 sequences are DFQATT and SNEGSKA (reference sequence). CDR3 nucleotide sequence: TGCAGTGCTAGAGTATTGGGGAGCACAGATACGCAGTATTTT. Amino acid sequence: CSARVLGSTDTQYF.

This clonotype has only a few counts. This chain uses TRBV28 with TRBJ2-3; 10 bases match TRBD2. The germline V gene encodes CDR1 MDHEN and CDR2 SYDVKM. V lost 3 bases and J lost 5; bases outside the gene matches: 8. The CDR3 consists of 16 residues. Here the CDR3 reads CASSFSSGRARDTQYF. As DNA, the CDR3 is TGTGCCAGCAGTTTTTCCAGCGGGAGGGCCAGAGATACGCAGTATTTT.